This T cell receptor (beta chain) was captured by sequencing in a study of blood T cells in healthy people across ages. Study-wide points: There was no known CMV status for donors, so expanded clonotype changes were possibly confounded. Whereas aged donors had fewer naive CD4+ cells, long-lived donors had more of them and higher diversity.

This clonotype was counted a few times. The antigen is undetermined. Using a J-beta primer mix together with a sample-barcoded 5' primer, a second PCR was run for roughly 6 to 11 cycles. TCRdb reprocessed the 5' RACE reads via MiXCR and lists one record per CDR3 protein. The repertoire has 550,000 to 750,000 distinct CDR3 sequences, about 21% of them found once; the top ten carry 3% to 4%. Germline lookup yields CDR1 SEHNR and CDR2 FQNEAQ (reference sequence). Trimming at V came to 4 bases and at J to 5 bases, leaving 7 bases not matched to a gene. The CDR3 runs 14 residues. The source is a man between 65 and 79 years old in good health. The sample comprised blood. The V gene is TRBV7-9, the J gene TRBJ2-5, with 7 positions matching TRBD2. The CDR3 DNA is TGTGCCAGCAGCTCCAGCGGGAAGGGTGAGACCCAGTACTTC. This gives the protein CASSSSGKGETQYF. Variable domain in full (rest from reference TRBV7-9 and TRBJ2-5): DTGVSQNPRHKITKRGQNVTFRCDPISEHNRLYWYRQTLGQGPEFLTYFQNEAQLEKSRLLSDRFSAERPKGSFSTLEIQRTEQGDSAMYLCASSSSGKGETQYFGPGTRLLVL.